The T cell receptor beta chain described here comes from a study of shared T cell receptors in the human thymus. Repertoires were generated with immunoSEQ multiplex PCR, while TCRdb's copy carries only in-frame clones and drops some. The sample has hundreds of thousands of clones; 87% are singletons. The ends were cut back, 2 bases at V and 0 bases at J, with 13 bases in the middle. CDR1 MGHDK and CDR2 SYGVNS come from the germline V gene. The CDR3 has 17 residues. This same sample was also taken into another study, of human thymus T cells. That work states: Immunologically healthy infants in Finland undergoing congenital heart defect surgery were the donors. Thymus was obtained from resections taken during corrective heart surgery. Repertoires sampled from thymus and blood appeared biased in V and J gene usage. Highly overlapping thymic repertoires in unrelated individuals were reported by related research.

The sequenced material came from thymocytes. The chain combines TRBV25-1 with TRBJ1-4; perhaps TRBD1 as D (6 bases). The source is a boy under three years old with a congenital heart defect. CDR3 DNA sequence: TGTGCCAGCAGTGAAACGCGACAGGCGGCAACTAATGAAAAACTGTTTTTT. Translating it yields CASSETRQAATNEKLFF.